This T cell receptor beta chain came from a study of blood T cells in healthy people across ages (dated by TCRdb to about 2015). Background on the whole study: Template switching captured roughly one uniquely barcoded TCR beta cDNA molecule per two T cells in model experiments. Using deep sequencing normalized with unique cDNA molecular identifiers, the study measured how TCR beta repertoire diversity changes with age. To avoid experimental bias, donors of different ages were distributed randomly across sequencing lanes. Two additional independent replicas of 1 million unique cDNA reads from the same blood draw were analyzed for two donors (one aged 18 to 30 and one aged 80 or older). Donors were grouped into four age groups: young (average about 15 years), middle-aged (roughly 37), aged (around 56) and long-lived (about 82). Broad study findings and their caveats: Compared with the aged group, the long-lived group had more naive CD4+ T cells, fewer expanded clones and increased TCR diversity, a pattern suggesting age selection. Observed TCR beta diversity correlated strongly with the percentage of naive T cells measured by flow cytometry. Estimates of total diversity from one million sequenced T cells were regarded as lower bounds and underestimates. The CMV infection status of donors was not known, potentially confounding age-related changes in expanded clonotypes. As age increased, observed TCR beta diversity per million T cells dropped in a roughly linear way, and a significant reduction was already evident by age 40. Conclusive comparison of naive and antigen-experienced compartments was prevented by the profiling of bulk unsorted PBMCs.

Based on the germline V gene (reference sequence), the CDR1 and CDR2 sequences are SEHNR and FQNEAQ. V is trimmed back by 5 bases and J by 3 bases, and the junction contains 10 bases that no gene match accounts for. Including cysteine and phenylalanine, the CDR3 has 15 amino acids. Only the CDR3 DNA is retained, 45 bases long and in frame from the first base. Points on this clonotype: Its antigen is still unknown. No base qualities exist here, and no much larger clone lies one base off it.

Libraries were constructed by 5' RACE. Data came from an Illumina HiSeq 2500. A second PCR of about 6 to 12 cycles was run with a J-beta primer mix and a sample-barcoded 5' primer. A template-switch 5' adaptor carrying 12 random nucleotides introduced a unique molecular identifier onto each TCR beta cDNA molecule. At least 3 million CDR3-containing paired-end reads were obtained from each sample. The Mint cDNA synthesis kit, primed by a TRBC-specific oligonucleotide, was used to synthesize first-strand cDNA from all RNA. All cDNA was treated with uracil-DNA glycosylase and then went through a first 18-cycle PCR with the universal primers M1SS and BC2_uni_R. The source study handled its data this way. For normalization, 1 million high-quality reads, each with a distinct molecular identifier, were randomly selected from each sample. Instead of being binned into consensus sequences, reads with shared molecular identifiers were discarded. CDR3 identification, clonotype clustering and error correction used MiTCR with a Q25 quality threshold and the strictest error-elimination algorithm. Lower-bound total TCR beta diversity was estimated with a nonparametric unseen species model using Euler transformation. The public sequencing data were trimmed at Q25 with fastp and processed into clonotypes with MiXCR by TCRdb, which kept only in-frame beta chains. Rows are combined by CDR3 protein, so each entry shows the most common genes and DNA. The authors' filters were not applied to this entry. The sample data list some 900,000 distinct CDR3 sequences, and around 30% of these were observed just once. The ten largest make up 15% to 20% of the sample.

The approximately 41 donors, aged about 6 to 90 years, were systemically healthy Caucasian individuals from Russia. Approximately 11 milliliters of peripheral blood were drawn from each donor into EDTA-treated Vacutainer tubes. Ficoll-Paque density-gradient centrifugation was used to isolate PBMCs, with at least 6.5 million per sample. Trizol reagent was used to extract total RNA from PBMCs, with at least 6 micrograms per sample. For every donor, flow cytometry on a PBMC aliquot measured the percentage of naive CD45RAhigh/CD27high T cells. The sequence joins TRBV7-9 to TRBJ2-7; TRBD2 matches 7 bases in the middle. The origin of this receptor is a woman older than 75 in good health. Material for sequencing was blood. The encoded CDR3 is CASSPSSGTYYEQYF. The bases read TGTGCCAGCAGCCCATCTAGCGGTACCTACTACGAGCAGTACTTC.